The next 23 T cell receptor beta chains were all read from a single sample in a study of shared clonotypes between healthy human individuals. Using immunoSEQ multiplex PCR, the repertoire was profiled, and TCRdb retains in-frame clones only, with some absent. The sample consists of about 1.5 million clones, around 98% of them appearing once. Specimen: naive CD4+ T cells sorted from blood. Subset described: CD45RA+ positively selected. The source of these receptors is a man aged 25 to 40 in good health.

The chain joins TRBV14 to TRBJ2-1; TRBD1 matches at 7 bases. V dropped 3 bases and J dropped 4; count of bases not matched to a gene: 3. This CDR3 spans 14 amino acids. The germline gives CDR1 SGHDN, CDR2 FVKESK. CDR3 amino acids: CASSQAGGYNEQFF. The DNA for the CDR3 is TGTGCCAGCAGCCAGGCAGGGGGATACAATGAGCAGTTCTTC.

This chain uses TRBV4-2 with TRBJ2-2; TRBD2 agrees at 9 bases. Germline V gene lookup returns CDR1 LGHNA and CDR2 YNFKEQ. With 3 bases clipped from V and 6 bases from J, the junction kept 8 bases outside the gene matches. This CDR3 is built from 16 residues. In nucleotides, the CDR3 is TGTGCCAGCAGCCAGCTGGCGGGAGGGCCCGCCGGGGAGCTGTTTTTT. Translating it yields CASSQLAGGPAGELFF.

J is TRBJ1-1 and V is TRBV5-1; TRBD1 might be the D (6 bases). The CDR3 has 16 amino acids. In germline, CDR1 is SGHRS, CDR2 YFSETQ. The ends were cut back, 4 bases at V and 3 bases at J, with 19 bases in the middle. CDR3 sequence: CASSQLQGAVDTEAFF. CDR3 bases: TGCGCCAGCAGCCAGTTACAGGGTGCAGTTGACACTGAAGCTTTCTTT.

Comments on this clone: The same CDR3 can be traced to other DNA sequences in this sample. The gene calls are TRBV7-9 and TRBJ2-7; D is perhaps TRBD2 (5 bases). The CDR3 is 14 residues long. Trimming pared 0 bases from V and 2 bases from J, leaving 8 bases between. From germline, CDR1 is SEHNR and CDR2 FQNEAQ (reference sequence). CDR3 bases: TGTGCCAGCAGCTTAGCAGGAGGCCCCTACGAGCAGTACTTC. This encodes CASSLAGGPYEQYF.

The chain recombines TRBV10-1 with TRBJ2-1; the D gene could be TRBD1 or TRBD2 (5 bases each). Germline V CDR1 and CDR2: WNHNN, SYGVQD (reference sequence). Trimming cost V 6 bases and J 2 bases, with 14 bases left between them. The CDR3 runs to 15 residues. The chain's CDR3 is CASRPGTNTYNEQFF. DNA of the CDR3: TGCGCCAGCAGGCCCGGGACGAATACCTACAATGAGCAGTTCTTC.

This rearrangement joins TRBV5-6 to TRBJ1-2; tentatively, D is TRBD1 (5 bases). V was pared by 0 bases and J by 0 bases, with 12 bases between. This CDR3 region has 16 residues. The germline CDR1 and CDR2 sequences are SGHDT and YYEEEE. The CDR3 loop is CASSLEAGISNYGYTF. In DNA form, the CDR3 reads TGTGCCAGCAGCTTGGAGGCAGGGATTTCTAACTATGGCTACACCTTC.

The gene calls are TRBV5-1 and TRBJ2-1; possible D gene TRBD1, 6 bases. From germline, CDR1 is SGHRS and CDR2 YFSETQ. The CDR3 is 14 residues long. Deletions cut 4 bases from V and 9 bases from J, with 17 bases between. CDR3 DNA sequence: TGCGCCAGCAGCCAGGTTGCCACAGGGTCTGAGCAGTTCTTC. This encodes CASSQVATGSEQFF. The whole variable domain, remainder taken from reference TRBV5-1 and TRBJ2-1, is KAGVTQTPRYLIKTRGQQVTLSCSPISGHRSVSWYQQTPGQGLQFLFEYFSETQRNKGNFPGRFSGRQFSNSRSEMNVSTLELGDSALYLCASSQVATGSEQFFGPGTRLTVL.

The chain employs TRBV6-5 and TRBJ1-5, with unresolved D. CDR1 and CDR2 from the germline V gene are MNHEY and SVGAGI. There are 13 residues in the CDR3. The ends were cut back, 5 bases at V and 4 bases at J, with 9 bases in the middle. The DNA for the CDR3 is TGTGCCAGCAGTCCCCCGGGAAATCAGCCCCAGCATTTT. Residues: CASSPPGNQPQHF.

The chain combines TRBV5-1 with TRBJ2-1; 9 bases are shared with TRBD2. CDR1 SGHRS and CDR2 YFSETQ come from the germline V gene. V was pared by 2 bases and J by 6 bases, with 3 bases of the junction left unmatched. The CDR3 has 14 amino acids. Written as DNA, the CDR3 is TGCGCCAGCAGCTTAGCGGGAGGCTTCAATGAGCAGTTCTTC. Its translation: CASSLAGGFNEQFF.

V gene TRBV27 combines with J gene TRBJ2-7; no firm D call. The CDR3 runs 13 residues. With 2 bases removed from V and 9 bases from J, the gap between germline ends came to 14 bases. Per the germline V gene, CDR1 is MNHEY and CDR2 is SMNVEV (reference sequence). CDR3 sequence: CASSLTPISGQYF. DNA for the CDR3: TGTGCCAGCAGTTTAACCCCAATATCTGGGCAGTACTTC.

This clone has more than one count but fewer than ten. The chain uses TRBV7-2 and TRBJ1-5; 12 bases fit TRBD1. The ends lost 8 bases at V and 7 bases at J; junction bases unmatched: 6. Germline CDR1 SGHTA, CDR2 FQGNSA. The CDR3 consists of 14 residues. This CDR3 reads CASSRDRGLQPQHF. CDR3 DNA: TGTGCCAGCTCCCGGGACAGGGGGCTACAGCCCCAGCATTTT.

The V call is TRBV9, the J call TRBJ2-5; D could derive from TRBD1 or TRBD2 (5 bases each). The CDR3 contains 16 residues. Per germline, CDR1 SGDLS and CDR2 YYNGEE. V was pared by 0 bases and J by 4 bases, with 16 bases between. The CDR3, as DNA: TGTGCCAGCAGCGTAGGCCCGATGTCGGGGCGAGAGACCCAGTACTTC. This encodes CASSVGPMSGRETQYF.

The chain recombines TRBV5-1 with TRBJ2-5; D unclear. The V and J ends lost 4 bases and 5 bases respectively, with 12 bases between them. The CDR3 is 13 residues long. In germline, CDR1 is SGHRS, CDR2 YFSETQ. CDR3 in amino acids: CASSPAPMETQYF. In DNA form, the CDR3 reads TGCGCCAGCAGCCCGGCGCCTATGGAGACCCAGTACTTC.

The chain is built from TRBV7-9 and TRBJ1-3, with D hard to call. CDR3 size: 18 residues. V shed 4 bases and J shed 3 bases, with 22 bases lying between them. Germline V gene sequence: CDR1 SEHNR, CDR2 FQNEAQ (reference sequence). The CDR3 is CASSSFLADVDGGNTIYF. As DNA, the CDR3 is TGTGCCAGCAGCTCTTTTTTAGCGGACGTTGATGGTGGAAACACCATATATTTT.

The J gene is TRBJ2-2, the V gene TRBV21-1; no DNA check was done on the table's D call, TRBD1. TRBV21-1 is designated a pseudogene. This CDR3 is built from 17 residues. CDR3 sequence reads: CASSKGDRTGLTRELFF. CDR3 in DNA: TGTGCCAGCAGCAAAGGGGACAGGACCGGTCTCACCAGGGAGCTGTTTTTT.

The chain joins TRBV18 to TRBJ2-5; 10 bases fit TRBD1. J gave up 5 bases and V 1 base, and 7 bases lay outside the gene matches. The CDR3 sequence is 16 residues long. Germline V lookup: CDR1 KGHSH, CDR2 LQKENI. The CDR3 nucleotides are TGTGCCAGCTCACCACTCGCCGGACAGGGGGGTGAGACCCAGTACTTC. This encodes CASSPLAGQGGETQYF.

The chain combines TRBV10-2 with TRBJ2-7, with D uncertain. The germline V gene encodes CDR1 WSHSY and CDR2 SAAADI. The CDR3 is made up of 14 amino acids. V lost 4 bases and J lost 2, with 12 bases in between. For the CDR3, the DNA is TGCGCCAGCAGTGGGGTGACAAATACCTACGAGCAGTACTTC. The encoded protein is CASSGVTNTYEQYF.

The rearrangement joins TRBV7-2 to TRBJ2-7; 10 bases agree with TRBD1. From germline, CDR1 is SGHTA and CDR2 FQGNSA. There are 15 residues in the CDR3. The V gene end was trimmed by 1 base and the J gene end by 6 bases; junction bases not matched to a gene: 6. The CDR3 DNA reads as TGTGCCAGCAGCTTAGAGGGACAGGGGTTGCGCGAGCAGTACTTC. Protein: CASSLEGQGLREQYF. The complete variable domain, with remaining parts taken from reference TRBV7-2 and TRBJ2-7, reads GAGVSQSPSNKVTEKGKDVELRCDPISGHTALYWYRQSLGQGLEFLIYFQGNSAPDKSGLPSDRFSAERTGGSVSTLTIQRTQQEDSAVYLCASSLEGQGLREQYFGPGTRLTVT.

This chain connects TRBV5-1 to TRBJ2-3; TRBD2 might be the D (6 bases). The V gene's germline CDR1 is SGHRS and CDR2 YFSETQ. Trimming pared 0 bases from V and 6 bases from J, leaving 11 bases between. The CDR3 runs 14 residues. In DNA form, the CDR3 reads TGCGCCAGCAGCTTGGAACGGGAGTGGGATACGCAGTATTTT. It yields the protein CASSLEREWDTQYF. Full variable domain (missing parts from reference TRBV5-1 and TRBJ2-3): KAGVTQTPRYLIKTRGQQVTLSCSPISGHRSVSWYQQTPGQGLQFLFEYFSETQRNKGNFPGRFSGRQFSNSRSEMNVSTLELGDSALYLCASSLEREWDTQYFGPGTRLTVL.

Written as DNA, the CDR3 is TGTGCCAGCAGCTCTGGACTAGCGGGAGGGCCGGAGACCCAGTACTTC. Encoded protein: CASSSGLAGGPETQYF. This chain links TRBV7-9 with TRBJ2-5; 15 bases map to TRBD2. CDR1 SEHNR and CDR2 FQNEAQ come from the germline V gene (reference sequence). This CDR3 has 16 amino acids. The junction had 5 bases not matched to a gene; V was cut back by 4 bases and J by 5 bases.

This sequence joins TRBV4-1 and TRBJ1-5; perhaps TRBD1 as D (5 bases). The CDR3 totals 13 residues. The ends were cut back, 0 bases at V and 12 bases at J, with 12 bases in the middle. The germline V gene encodes CDR1 MGHRA and CDR2 YSYEKL. CDR3 loop: CASSQDRGNLQHF. DNA of the CDR3: TGCGCCAGCAGCCAAGATAGGGGAAATCTCCAGCATTTT.

Here the CDR3 DNA reads TGTGCCAGCAGCTTATCGGGTGGCGGGAGTCCCGGGGAGCTGTTTTTT. It codes for CASSLSGGGSPGELFF. The chain joins TRBV7-2 to TRBJ2-2, with TRBD2 matching over 7 bases. With V trimmed by 2 bases and J by 6 bases, 9 bases remained unmatched. Germline V gene sequence: CDR1 SGHTA, CDR2 FQGNSA. CDR3 length equals 16 residues.

The gene calls are TRBV27 and TRBJ2-2, with D unclear. The germline V and J ends were trimmed by 9 bases and 1 base, with 15 bases remaining between them. The CDR3 totals 15 residues. Germline lookup yields CDR1 MNHEY and CDR2 SMNVEV (reference sequence). CDR3 bases: TGTGCCAGTTCCCCTCTGGCAGGGAACACCGGGGAGCTGTTTTTT. This sequence encodes CASSPLAGNTGELFF.